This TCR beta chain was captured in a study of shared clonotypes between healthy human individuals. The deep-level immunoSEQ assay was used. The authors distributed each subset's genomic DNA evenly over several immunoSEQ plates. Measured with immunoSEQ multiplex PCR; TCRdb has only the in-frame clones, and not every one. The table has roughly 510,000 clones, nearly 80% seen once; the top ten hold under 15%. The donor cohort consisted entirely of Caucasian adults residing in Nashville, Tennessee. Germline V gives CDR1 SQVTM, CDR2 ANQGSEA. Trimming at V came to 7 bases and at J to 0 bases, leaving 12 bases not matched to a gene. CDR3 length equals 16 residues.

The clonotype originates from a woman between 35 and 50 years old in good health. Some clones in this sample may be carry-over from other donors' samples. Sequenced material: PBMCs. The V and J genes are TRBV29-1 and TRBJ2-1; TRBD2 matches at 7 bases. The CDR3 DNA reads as TGCAGCGCCACACCCCCACTAGCGAACTCCTACAATGAGCAGTTCTTC. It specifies CSATPPLANSYNEQFF.